This T cell receptor (beta chain) was captured in a study of cytomegalovirus exposure and HLA in healthy donors. Study summary: The approximately 110 validation repertoires, a later analysis reported, used the same platform as the approximately 730 repertoires from the first cohort. Study outcomes and limitations: Testing in vitro showed a few CMV-associated chains specific for CMV antigens. Later, an analysis found that TCR clusters from the first cohort tended to co-occur in the roughly 120 validation repertoires.

As to this clone: Its antigen is unidentified.

The germline V gene has CDR1 SEHNR and CDR2 FQNEAQ (reference sequence). The ends were cut back, 2 bases at V and 1 base at J, with 5 bases in the middle. The CDR3 extends over 14 amino acids. Generated by immunoSEQ multiplex PCR, the TCRdb table keeps only in-frame clones and is missing some. The sample consists of 65,000 to 75,000 clones, nearly 95% of them appearing once. The specimen sequenced was PBMCs. V is TRBV7-9 and J is TRBJ2-2, with D unclear. This TCR was sampled from a man aged 18-30 years in good health and CMV-seropositive. The CDR3 DNA sequence: TGTGCCAGCAGCTTAAGACAGAACACCGGGGAGCTGTTTTTT. This sequence encodes CASSLRQNTGELFF.